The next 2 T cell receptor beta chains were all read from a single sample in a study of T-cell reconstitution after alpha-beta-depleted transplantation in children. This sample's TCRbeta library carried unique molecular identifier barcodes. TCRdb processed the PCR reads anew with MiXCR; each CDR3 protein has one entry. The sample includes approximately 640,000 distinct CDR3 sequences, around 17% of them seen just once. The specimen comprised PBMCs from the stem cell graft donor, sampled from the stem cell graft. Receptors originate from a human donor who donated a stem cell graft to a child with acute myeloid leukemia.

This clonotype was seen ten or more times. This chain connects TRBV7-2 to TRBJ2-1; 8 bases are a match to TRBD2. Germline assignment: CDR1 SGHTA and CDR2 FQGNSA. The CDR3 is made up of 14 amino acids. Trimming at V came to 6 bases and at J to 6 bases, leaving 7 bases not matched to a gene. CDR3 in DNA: TGTGCCAGCAGAGCGGGACTAGGGCGCAATGAGCAGTTCTTC. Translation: CASRAGLGRNEQFF.

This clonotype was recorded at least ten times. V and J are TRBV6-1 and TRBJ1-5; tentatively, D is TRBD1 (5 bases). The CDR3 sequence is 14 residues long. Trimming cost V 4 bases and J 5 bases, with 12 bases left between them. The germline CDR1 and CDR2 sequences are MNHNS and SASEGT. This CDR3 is CASSVRGSDQPQHF. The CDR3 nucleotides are TGTGCCAGCAGTGTCCGGGGGTCGGATCAGCCCCAGCATTTT.